This TCR beta chain was captured in a study of blood T cell repertoires in COVID-19. Study details: Whether acute or convalescent, the COVID-19 samples came from the United States, Italy and Spain. T cells, B-cell-depleted T cells, or PBMCs provided the cDNA or gDNA that served as material.

Original processing notes: Amplification with reference gene primers provided the estimates of nucleated cell counts. Clones were read by immunoSEQ multiplex PCR, and TCRdb kept only the in-frame ones, dropping some. The V and J calls and the clone size are those of that table, but D and trimming were determined from the DNA. The table records over 50,000 clones, more than 70% of them present only once. This CDR3 contains 13 residues. V lost 7 bases to trimming and J lost 11 bases, with 20 bases between them. Germline-derived CDR1 and CDR2 are LNHDA and SQIVND (reference sequence). This TCR was sampled from a man in his sixties with acute or convalescent COVID-19. This chain links TRBV19 with TRBJ1-1; tentative D call: TRBD1 (6 bases). The sample consisted of peripheral blood. The CDR3 protein is CASTSPAQGNAFF. For the CDR3, the DNA is TGTGCCAGTACCAGCCCTGCCCAGGGGAACGCTTTCTTT.